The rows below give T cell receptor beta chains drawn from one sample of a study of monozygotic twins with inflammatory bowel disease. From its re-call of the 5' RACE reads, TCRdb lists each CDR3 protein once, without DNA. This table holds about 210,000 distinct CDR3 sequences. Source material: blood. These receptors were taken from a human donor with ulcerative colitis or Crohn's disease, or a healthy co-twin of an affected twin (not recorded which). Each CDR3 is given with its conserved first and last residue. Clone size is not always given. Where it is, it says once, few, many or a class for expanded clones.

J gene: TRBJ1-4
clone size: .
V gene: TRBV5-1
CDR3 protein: CASSLTSGGGEKLFF

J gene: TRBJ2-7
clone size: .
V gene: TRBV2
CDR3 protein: CASSTQGIYEQYF

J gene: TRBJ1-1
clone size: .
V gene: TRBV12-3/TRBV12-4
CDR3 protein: CASSWGEGAEAFF

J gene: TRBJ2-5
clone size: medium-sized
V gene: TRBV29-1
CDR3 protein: CSVASPGQGMETQYF

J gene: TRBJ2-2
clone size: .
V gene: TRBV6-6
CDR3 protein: CASSQQGAGELFF

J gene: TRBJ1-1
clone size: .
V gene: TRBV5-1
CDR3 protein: CASSLDHRGETEAFF

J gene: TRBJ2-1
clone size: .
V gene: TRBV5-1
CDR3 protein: CASSASSGGSNEQFF

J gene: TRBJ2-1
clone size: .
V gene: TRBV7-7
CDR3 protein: CASSLEGGNTEQFF

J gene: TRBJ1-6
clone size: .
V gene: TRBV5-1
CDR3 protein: CASSRDSPYNSPLHF

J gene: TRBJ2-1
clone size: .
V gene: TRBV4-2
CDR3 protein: CASSQGSSGGNYNEQFF

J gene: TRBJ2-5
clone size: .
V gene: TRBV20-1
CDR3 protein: CSALAGSPETQYF

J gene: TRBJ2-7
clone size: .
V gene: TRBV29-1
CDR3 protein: CSVARDRVMSEQYF

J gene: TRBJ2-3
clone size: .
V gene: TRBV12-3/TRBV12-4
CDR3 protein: CASSFRRGGPSTDTQYF

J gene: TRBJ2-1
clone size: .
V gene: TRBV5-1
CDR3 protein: CASSPGLASNEQFF

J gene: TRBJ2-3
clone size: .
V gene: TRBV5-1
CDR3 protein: CASSLPAETDTQYF

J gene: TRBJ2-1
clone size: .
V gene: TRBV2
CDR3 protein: CASSVGSGSRKEQFF

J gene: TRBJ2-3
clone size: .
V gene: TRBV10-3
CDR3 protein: CATRDRVTKDTQYF

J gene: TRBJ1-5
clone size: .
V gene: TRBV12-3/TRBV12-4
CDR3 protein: CASSLGRLDSNQPQHF

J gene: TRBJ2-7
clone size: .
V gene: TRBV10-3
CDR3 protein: CAISDPRGGAEQYF

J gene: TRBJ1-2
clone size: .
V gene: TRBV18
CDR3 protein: CASSPTGGGYGYTF

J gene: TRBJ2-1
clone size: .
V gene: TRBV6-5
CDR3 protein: CASSYGTINEQFF

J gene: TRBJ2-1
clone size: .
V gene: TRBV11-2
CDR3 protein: CASSWGQGRVDNEQFF

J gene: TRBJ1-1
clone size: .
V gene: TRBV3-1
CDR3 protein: CASSPPMNTEAFF

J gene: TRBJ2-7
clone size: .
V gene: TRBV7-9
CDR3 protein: CASSTRTGGDEQYF

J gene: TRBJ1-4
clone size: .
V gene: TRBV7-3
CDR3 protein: CASSLGDSTTNEKLFF

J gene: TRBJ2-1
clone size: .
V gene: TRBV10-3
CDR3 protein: CAIAAGGSYNEQFF

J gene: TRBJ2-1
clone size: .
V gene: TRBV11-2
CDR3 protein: CASRLASVNEQFF

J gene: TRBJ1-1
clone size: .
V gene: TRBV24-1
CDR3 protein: CATSDGNTEAFF

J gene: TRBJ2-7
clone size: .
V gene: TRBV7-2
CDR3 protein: CASNLAGAVEQYF

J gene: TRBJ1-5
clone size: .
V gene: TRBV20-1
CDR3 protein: CSARGAGNSNQPQHF

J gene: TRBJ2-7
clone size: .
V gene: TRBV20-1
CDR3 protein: CSAIQVLGAYEQYF

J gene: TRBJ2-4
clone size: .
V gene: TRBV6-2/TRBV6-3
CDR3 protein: CASGQANIQYF

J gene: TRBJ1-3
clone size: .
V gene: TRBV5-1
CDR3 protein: CASSLGSGNTIYF

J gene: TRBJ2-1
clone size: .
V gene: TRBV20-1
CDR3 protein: CSAVRRSGAWEQFF

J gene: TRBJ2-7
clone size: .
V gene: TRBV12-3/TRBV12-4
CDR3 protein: CASSLERAGAYEQYF

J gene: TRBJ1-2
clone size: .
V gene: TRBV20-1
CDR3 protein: CSEGENYGYTF

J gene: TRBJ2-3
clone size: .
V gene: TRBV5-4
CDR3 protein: CASSFPGLAGTTDTQYF

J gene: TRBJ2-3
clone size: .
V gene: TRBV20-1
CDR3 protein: CSAHQGSAQYF

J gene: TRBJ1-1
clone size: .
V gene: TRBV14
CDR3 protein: CASSQEWNTEAFF

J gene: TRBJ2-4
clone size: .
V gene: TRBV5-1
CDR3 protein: CASRGEAKNIQYF

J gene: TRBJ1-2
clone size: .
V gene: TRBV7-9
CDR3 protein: CASSFARITGTVYGYTF

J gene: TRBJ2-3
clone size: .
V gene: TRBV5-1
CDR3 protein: CASSSSLTASSTDTQYF

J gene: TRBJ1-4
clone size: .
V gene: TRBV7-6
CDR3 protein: CASSPRGAREKLFF

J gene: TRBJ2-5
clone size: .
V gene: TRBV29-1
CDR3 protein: CSVVSWRGADPLQETQYF

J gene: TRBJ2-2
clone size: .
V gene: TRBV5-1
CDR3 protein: CASSWGGANTGELFF

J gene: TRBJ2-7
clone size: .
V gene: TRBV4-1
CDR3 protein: CASSLLPPGLSYEQYF